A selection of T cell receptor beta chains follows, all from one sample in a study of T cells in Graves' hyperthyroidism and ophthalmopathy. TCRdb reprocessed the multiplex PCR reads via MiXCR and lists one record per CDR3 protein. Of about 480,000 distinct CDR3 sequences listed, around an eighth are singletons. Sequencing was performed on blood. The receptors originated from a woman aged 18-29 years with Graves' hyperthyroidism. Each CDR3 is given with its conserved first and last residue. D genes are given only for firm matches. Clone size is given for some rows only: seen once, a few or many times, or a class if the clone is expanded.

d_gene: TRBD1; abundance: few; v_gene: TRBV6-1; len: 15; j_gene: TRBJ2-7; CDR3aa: CASSEPGQVGYEQYF; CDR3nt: TGTGCCAGCAGTGAACCGGGACAGGTGGGCTACGAGCAGTACTTC
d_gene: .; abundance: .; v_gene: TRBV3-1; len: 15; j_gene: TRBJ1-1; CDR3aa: CASSQAWNLNTEAFF; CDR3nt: TGTGCCAGCAGCCAGGCCTGGAACTTAAACACTGAAGCTTTCTTT
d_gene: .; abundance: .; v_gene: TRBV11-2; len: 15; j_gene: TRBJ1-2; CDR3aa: CASRDLYSANYGYTF; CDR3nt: TGTGCCAGCAGAGACCTCTACAGCGCTAACTATGGCTACACCTTC
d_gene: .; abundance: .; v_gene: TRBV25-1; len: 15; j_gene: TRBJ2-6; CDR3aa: CASSETSRGANVLTF; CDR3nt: TGTGCCAGCAGTGAAACGTCAAGGGGGGCCAACGTCCTGACTTTC
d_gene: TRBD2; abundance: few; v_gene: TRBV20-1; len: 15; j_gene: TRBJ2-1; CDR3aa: CSARRLATSYNEQFF; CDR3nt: TGCAGTGCTAGAAGACTAGCGACTTCCTACAATGAGCAGTTCTTC
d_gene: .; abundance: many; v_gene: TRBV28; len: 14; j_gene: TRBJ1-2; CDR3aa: CASRQGTPNYGYTF; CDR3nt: TGTGCCAGCAGGCAGGGTACGCCTAACTATGGCTACACCTTC
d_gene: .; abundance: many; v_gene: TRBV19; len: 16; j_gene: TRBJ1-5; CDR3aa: CASSHSGGGRGQPQHF; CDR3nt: TGTGCCAGTAGCCATTCCGGGGGGGGCCGGGGCCAGCCCCAGCATTTT
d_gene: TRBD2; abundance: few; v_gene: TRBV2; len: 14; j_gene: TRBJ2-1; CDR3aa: CASSEGSGRDEQFF; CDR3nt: TGTGCCAGCAGTGAAGGTAGCGGGAGGGATGAGCAGTTCTTC
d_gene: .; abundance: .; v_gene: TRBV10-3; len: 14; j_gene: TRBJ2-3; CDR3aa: CAITEGLGTDTQYF; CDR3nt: TGTGCCATCACGGAGGGGTTAGGCACAGATACGCAGTATTTT
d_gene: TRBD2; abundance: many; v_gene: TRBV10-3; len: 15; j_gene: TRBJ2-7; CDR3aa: CAISRSTSGRYEQYF; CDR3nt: TGTGCCATCTCCCGGTCGACTAGCGGGAGATACGAGCAGTACTTC
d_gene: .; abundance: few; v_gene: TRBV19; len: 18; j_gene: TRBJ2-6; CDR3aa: CASSIESGGPPGANVLTF; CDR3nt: TGTGCCAGTAGTATAGAGTCCGGAGGGCCCCCTGGGGCCAACGTCCTGACTTTC
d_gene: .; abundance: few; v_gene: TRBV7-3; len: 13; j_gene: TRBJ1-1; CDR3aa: CASKRAMNTEAFF; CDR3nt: TGTGCCAGCAAGCGGGCTATGAACACTGAAGCTTTCTTT
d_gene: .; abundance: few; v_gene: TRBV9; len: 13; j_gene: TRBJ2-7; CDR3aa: CASSVSGSYEQYF; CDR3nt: TGTGCCAGCAGCGTTAGCGGATCCTACGAGCAGTACTTC
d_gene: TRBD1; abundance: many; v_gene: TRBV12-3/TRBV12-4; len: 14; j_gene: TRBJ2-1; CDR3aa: CASSLFLGGYEQFF; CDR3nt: TGTGCCAGCAGTTTGTTCCTAGGGGGCTATGAGCAGTTCTTC
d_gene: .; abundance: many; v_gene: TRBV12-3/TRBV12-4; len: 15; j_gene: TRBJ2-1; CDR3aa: CASSPRISSYNEQFF; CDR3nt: TGTGCCAGCAGCCCTAGGATCAGCTCCTACAATGAGCAGTTCTTC
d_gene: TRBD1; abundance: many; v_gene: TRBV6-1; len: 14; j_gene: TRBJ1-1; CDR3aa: CAVKTQGGNTEAFF; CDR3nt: TGTGCCGTAAAGACACAGGGGGGGAACACTGAAGCTTTCTTT
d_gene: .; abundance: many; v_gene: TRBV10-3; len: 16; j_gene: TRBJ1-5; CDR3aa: CAISDSRSLLNQPQHF; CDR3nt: TGTGCCATCAGTGACTCACGATCCTTACTCAATCAGCCCCAGCATTTT
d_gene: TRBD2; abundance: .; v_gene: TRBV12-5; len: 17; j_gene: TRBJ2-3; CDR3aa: CASGFLLAGGFTDTQYF; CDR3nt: TGTGCTAGTGGTTTTCTCCTAGCGGGAGGCTTCACAGATACGCAGTATTTT
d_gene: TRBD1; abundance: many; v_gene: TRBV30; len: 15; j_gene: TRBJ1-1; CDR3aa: CAWSTRDRGYTEAFF; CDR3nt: TGTGCCTGGAGTACCCGGGACAGGGGGTACACTGAAGCTTTCTTT
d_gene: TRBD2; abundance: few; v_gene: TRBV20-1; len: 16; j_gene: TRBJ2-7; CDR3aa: CSAKDPSGRASYEQYF; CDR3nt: TGCAGTGCTAAAGACCCTAGCGGGAGGGCCTCCTACGAGCAGTACTTC
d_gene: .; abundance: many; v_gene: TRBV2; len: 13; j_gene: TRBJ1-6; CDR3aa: CASSDSANSPLHF; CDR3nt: TGTGCCAGCAGTGATTCAGCAAATTCACCCCTCCACTTT
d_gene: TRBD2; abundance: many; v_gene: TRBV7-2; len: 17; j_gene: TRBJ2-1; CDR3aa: CASSLRLGGSGYNEQFF; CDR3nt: TGTGCCAGCAGCTTACGCCTCGGGGGGAGCGGGTACAATGAGCAGTTCTTC
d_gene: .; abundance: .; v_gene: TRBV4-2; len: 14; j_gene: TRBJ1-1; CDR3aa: CASSTRSGRAEAFF; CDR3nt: TGTGCCAGCAGCACCCGAAGCGGTAGGGCTGAAGCTTTCTTT
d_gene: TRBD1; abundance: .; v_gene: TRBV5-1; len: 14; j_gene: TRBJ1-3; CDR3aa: CASSGTEPGNTIYF; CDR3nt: TGCGCCAGCAGCGGGACAGAACCTGGAAACACCATATATTTT
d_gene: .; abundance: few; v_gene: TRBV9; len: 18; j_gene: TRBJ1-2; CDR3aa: CASSVDGGEVNRNYGYTF; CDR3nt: TGTGCCAGCAGCGTAGATGGTGGTGAAGTGAATCGAAACTATGGCTACACCTTC
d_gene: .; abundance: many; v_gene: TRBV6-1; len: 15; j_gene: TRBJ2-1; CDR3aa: CASSESPEGVREQFF; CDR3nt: TGTGCCAGCAGTGAATCTCCCGAGGGAGTAAGGGAGCAGTTCTTC
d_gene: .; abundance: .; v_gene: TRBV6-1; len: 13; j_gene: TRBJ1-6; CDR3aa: CASQGMGNSPLHF; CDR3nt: TGTGCCAGCCAAGGAATGGGGAATTCACCCCTCCACTTT
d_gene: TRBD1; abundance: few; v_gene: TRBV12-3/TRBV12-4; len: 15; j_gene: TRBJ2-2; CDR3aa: CASSLRDREDGELFF; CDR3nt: TGTGCCAGCAGTTTAAGGGACAGGGAAGACGGGGAGCTGTTTTTT
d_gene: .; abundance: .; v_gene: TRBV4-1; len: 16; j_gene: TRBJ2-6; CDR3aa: CASSQYAGSGANVLTF; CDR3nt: TGCGCCAGCAGCCAATATGCAGGGTCCGGGGCCAACGTCCTGACTTTC